The next 32 T cell receptor beta chains were all read from a single sample in a study of cytomegalovirus exposure and HLA in healthy donors. Use of 60 Vbeta and 13 Jbeta primers characterized the PCR. The protocol was immunoSEQ multiplex PCR, while the TCRdb copy is restricted to in-frame clones and leaves out a portion. The sample includes about 170,000 clones, approximately 84% seen only once; the top ten take under 0.4%. Sequencing was carried out using PBMCs. These receptors all come from a boy aged 2 to 9 in good health and CMV-seronegative.

CDR3 region: CASGRSRGGNQPQHF. DNA for the CDR3: TGTGCCAGCGGAAGATCCCGAGGAGGCAATCAGCCCCAGCATTTT. The chain carries TRBV6-5 and TRBJ1-5; D remains unclear. This CDR3 has 15 residues. Germline V gives CDR1 MNHEY, CDR2 SVGAGI. With 8 bases removed from V and 2 bases from J, the gap between germline ends came to 16 bases.

The chain couples TRBV19 to TRBJ1-5; 7 bases align to TRBD1. Germline V CDR1 and CDR2: LNHDA, SQIVND (reference sequence). Unmatched junction bases numbered 0, after V lost 3 bases and J lost 1 base. The CDR3 totals 14 residues. CDR3 DNA: TGTGCCAGTAGTATGGGACAGAGCAATCAGCCCCAGCATTTT. Protein product: CASSMGQSNQPQHF. Looking up the rest from reference TRBV19 and TRBJ1-5 gives the full variable domain: DGGITQSPKYLFRKEGQNVTLSCEQNLNHDAMYWYRQDPGQGLRLIYYSQIVNDFQKGDIAEGYSVSREKKESFPLTVTSAQKNPTAFYLCASSMGQSNQPQHFGDGTRLSIL.

This chain connects TRBV27 to TRBJ2-1, with D possibly TRBD1 on 6 matching bases. CDR3 length equals 13 residues. The germline V gene has CDR1 MNHEY and CDR2 SMNVEV (reference sequence). The ends were cut back, 3 bases at V and 3 bases at J, with 6 bases in the middle. The CDR3 spells CASSLDSYNEQFF. The DNA for the CDR3 is TGTGCCAGCAGTTTGGACAGCTACAATGAGCAGTTCTTC.

V gene TRBV2 combines with J gene TRBJ2-1, with 9 nucleotides matching TRBD2. In germline, CDR1 is SNHLY, CDR2 FYNNEI. V lost 5 bases to trimming and J lost 2 bases; unmatched junction nucleotides: 4. The CDR3 is 15 amino acids. The CDR3 here is CASSSSGSPYNEQFF. In DNA, the CDR3 is TGTGCCAGCAGTAGTAGCGGGAGCCCCTACAATGAGCAGTTCTTC. Full variable domain (rest looked up from reference TRBV2 and TRBJ2-1): EPEVTQTPSHQVTQMGQEVILRCVPISNHLYFYWYRQILGQKVEFLVSFYNNEISEKSEIFDDQFSVERPDGSNFTLKIRSTKLEDSAMYFCASSSSGSPYNEQFFGPGTRLTVL.

V gene TRBV9 combines with J gene TRBJ2-1; 9 positions agree with TRBD2. The germline V gene encodes CDR1 SGDLS and CDR2 YYNGEE. There are 16 residues in the CDR3. V lost 6 bases to trimming and J lost 7 bases; unmatched junction nucleotides: 14. The CDR3 spells CASNRLVAGVGNEQFF. The CDR3 DNA follows: TGTGCCAGCAACAGACTCGTAGCGGGAGTCGGAAATGAGCAGTTCTTC.

This rearrangement joins TRBV5-1 to TRBJ2-1; 14 bases agree with TRBD2. The CDR3 spans 15 residues. Germline V lookup: CDR1 SGHRS, CDR2 YFSETQ. V lost 4 bases to trimming and J lost 9 bases; unmatched junction nucleotides: 6. The CDR3 DNA follows: TGCGCCAGCAGCCCGACTAGCGGGAGGGCCGGTGAGCAGTTCTTC. It codes for CASSPTSGRAGEQFF. The variable domain in full, with the rest retrieved from reference TRBV5-1 and TRBJ2-1, is KAGVTQTPRYLIKTRGQQVTLSCSPISGHRSVSWYQQTPGQGLQFLFEYFSETQRNKGNFPGRFSGRQFSNSRSEMNVSTLELGDSALYLCASSPTSGRAGEQFFGPGTRLTVL.

This clone came up once. The V gene is TRBV5-4, the J gene TRBJ2-1, with 10 bases aligning to TRBD1. V was clipped by 5 bases and J by 1 base; unmatched bases: 3. Germline CDR1 is SGHNT and CDR2 is YYREEE (reference sequence). There are 15 residues in the CDR3. The DNA for the CDR3 is TGTGCCAGCAGTCGGGACAGGGGATCCTACAATGAGCAGTTCTTC. Its protein product is CASSRDRGSYNEQFF.

The gene calls are TRBV19 and TRBJ2-7; 7 bases line up with TRBD1. Germline loops: CDR1 LNHDA, CDR2 SQIVND (reference sequence). This CDR3 comprises 14 residues. V trimming: 5 bases; J trimming: 1 base; junction bases outside the gene matches: 5. CDR3 nucleotide sequence: TGTGCCAGTAGTGCGAAGGGACAGTCCTACGAGCAGTACTTC. Protein product: CASSAKGQSYEQYF.

This chain uses TRBV7-9 with TRBJ2-2, with 7 bases that match TRBD1. After removal of 5 bases from V and 2 bases from J, the junction contained 8 bases not matched to a gene. CDR1 and CDR2 from the germline V gene are SEHNR and FQNEAQ (reference sequence). This CDR3 has 16 residues. The CDR3 DNA is TGTGCCAGCAGCCCCAGGGGGACAGCTAACACCGGGGAGCTGTTTTTT. It yields the protein CASSPRGTANTGELFF.

This clone was recorded only once. CDR3 protein: CASSFRDRIYEQYF. The CDR3, as DNA: TGTGCCAGCAGCTTCCGGGACAGGATCTACGAGCAGTACTTC. The genes are TRBV5-6 and TRBJ2-5; 8 bases map to TRBD1. The DNA matches TRBJ2-7 better at its end, which makes the J call doubtful. The CDR3 is made up of 14 amino acids. Germline CDR1 and CDR2: SGHDT and YYEEEE.

Remarks on this clone: One junction end does not reproduce the germline sequence, and a read error may be involved. This chain uses TRBV30 with TRBJ2-1; TRBD2 agrees at 8 bases. Germline CDR1 is GTSNPN and CDR2 is SVGIG (reference sequence). This CDR3 spans 12 amino acids. The DNA for the CDR3 is TGTGCCTGGAGACTTCCCGGGACTAGGGTTGTCTTC. This sequence encodes CAWRLPGTRVVF.

This clone was detected once. The V gene is TRBV5-1, the J gene TRBJ2-3, with D possibly being TRBD2 (5 bases). This CDR3 comprises 13 residues. In germline, CDR1 is SGHRS, CDR2 YFSETQ. Trimming removed 0 bases at V and 6 bases at J, with 8 bases between. The DNA for the CDR3 is TGCGCCAGCAGCTTGGAGGGAGCTGATACGCAGTATTTT. It is translated as CASSLEGADTQYF.

The CDR3: CATRTSGRLEETQYF. The CDR3 nucleotides read TGCGCCACCCGGACTAGCGGGAGGTTGGAAGAGACCCAGTACTTC. The gene calls are TRBV5-1 and TRBJ2-5; 14 nucleotides align to TRBD2. J was trimmed by 3 bases and V by 9 bases; bases with no gene match: 7. CDR1 and CDR2 (germline): SGHRS, YFSETQ. The CDR3 length is 15 residues.

The rearrangement joins TRBV6-5 to TRBJ1-1, with 10 bases identical to TRBD1. After removal of 4 bases from V and 8 bases from J, the junction contained 4 bases not matched to a gene. Germline CDR1 reads MNHEY; CDR2 reads SVGAGI. CDR3 length equals 13 residues. CDR3 in amino acids: CASSWTGGFEAFF. CDR3 nucleotide sequence: TGTGCCAGCAGTTGGACAGGGGGATTCGAAGCTTTCTTT.

This chain connects TRBV18 to TRBJ2-5; 7 bases are a match to TRBD1. This CDR3 is 14 amino acids long. Germline V gene sequence: CDR1 KGHSH, CDR2 LQKENI. Trimming took 2 bases from V and 7 from J; bases not matched to a gene: 7. The CDR3 region is CASSPSDRPGTQYF. DNA for the CDR3: TGTGCCAGCTCACCATCGGACAGGCCGGGGACCCAGTACTTC.

In the case of this clone: The same CDR3 is also encoded by other DNA sequences in this sample. The V gene is TRBV6-5, the J gene TRBJ2-3, with 11 nucleotides matching TRBD2. Germline V CDR1 and CDR2: MNHEY, SVGAGI. The V gene end was trimmed by 6 bases and the J gene end by 3 bases; junction bases not matched to a gene: 5. The CDR3 is 15 residues long. The CDR3 loop is CASSRLAGSTDTQYF. The CDR3 DNA sequence: TGTGCCAGCAGCCGACTAGCGGGATCGACAGATACGCAGTATTTT.

The genes are TRBV6-1 and TRBJ2-7; 7 nucleotides match TRBD1. The J segment lost 5 bases and the V segment lost 8 bases, leaving 12 bases of the junction unmatched. This CDR3 has 14 amino acids. The germline CDR1 and CDR2 sequences are MNHNS and SASEGT. This CDR3 is CASLRPGQRDEQYF. The CDR3 bases are TGTGCCAGCCTCAGGCCGGGACAGAGAGACGAGCAGTACTTC.

This chain joins TRBV7-2 and TRBJ2-5; perhaps TRBD2 as D (5 bases). The CDR3 consists of 14 residues. V was cut by 5 bases and J by 5 bases, with 15 bases left in between. Germline V gene lookup returns CDR1 SGHTA and CDR2 FQGNSA. The CDR3 DNA is TGTGCCAGCAGCCGTAATCTAGGCGGGGAGACCCAGTACTTC. Translation gives CASSRNLGGETQYF.

The V call is TRBV4-1, the J call TRBJ1-1; D is perhaps TRBD1 (6 bases). The V end lost 1 base, the J end lost 4 bases, and 16 bases lay between the germline ends. The CDR3 contains 16 residues. Germline loops: CDR1 MGHRA, CDR2 YSYEKL. In DNA form, the CDR3 reads TGCGCCAGCAGCCAAGGTGGGGGACATTTAGTCACTGAAGCTTTCTTT. Translated, it gives CASSQGGGHLVTEAFF.

The chain uses TRBV19 and TRBJ2-7; D unclear. This CDR3 spans 13 amino acids. Trimming removed 1 base from V and 3 bases from J, with 7 bases in between. CDR1 is LNHDA and CDR2 is SQIVND in the germline V gene (reference sequence). CDR3 coding DNA: TGTGCCAGTAGTATAGGTCGTAACTACGAGCAGTACTTC. Protein sequence: CASSIGRNYEQYF.

V gene TRBV5-1 combines with J gene TRBJ2-5; 10 nucleotides match TRBD1. The trim removed 0 bases at V and 2 bases at J, leaving 7 bases unmatched. CDR3 length: 17 amino acids. Germline lookup yields CDR1 SGHRS and CDR2 YFSETQ. The CDR3 loop is CASSLEGQGREQETQYF. The CDR3 DNA is TGCGCCAGCAGCTTGGAGGGACAGGGGCGCGAACAAGAGACCCAGTACTTC.

The chain recombines TRBV2 with TRBJ2-4; the D gene is possibly TRBD2 (5 bases). With 3 bases removed from V and 8 bases from J, the gap between germline ends came to 14 bases. Germline V gene sequence: CDR1 SNHLY, CDR2 FYNNEI. The CDR3 has 14 amino acids. The CDR3 here is CASSEFQEVDIQYF. The CDR3, as DNA: TGTGCCAGCAGTGAGTTTCAGGAGGTGGACATTCAGTACTTC.

This chain joins TRBV6-6 and TRBJ2-5, with 7 bases lining up with TRBD1. J lost 0 bases, V lost 6 bases, and 4 bases had no gene match. The CDR3 has 14 amino acids. Germline V gives CDR1 MNHNY, CDR2 SVGAGI (reference sequence). CDR3 loop: CASRRTGDQETQYF. For the CDR3, the DNA is TGTGCCAGCAGGAGGACAGGCGACCAAGAGACCCAGTACTTC.

This sequence joins TRBV27 and TRBJ2-7; TRBD1 matches 8 bases. The CDR3 totals 17 residues. J was trimmed by 7 bases and V by 0 bases; bases with no gene match: 14. Germline CDR1 MNHEY, CDR2 SMNVEV (reference sequence). CDR3 DNA sequence: TGTGCCAGCAGTTTATCGCGGACGACAGGGGTAAGAGGGGAGCAGTACTTC. This translates into CASSLSRTTGVRGEQYF.

This chain joins TRBV20-1 and TRBJ2-3, with unresolved D. Trimming pared 6 bases from V and 4 bases from J, leaving 8 bases between. From germline, CDR1 is DFQATT and CDR2 SNEGSKA (reference sequence). The CDR3 contains 11 residues. The CDR3 loop reads CSAEISDTQYF. CDR3 bases: TGCAGTGCGGAGATCTCAGATACGCAGTATTTT.

The CDR3 DNA sequence: TGTGCCAGCAGTGAGGGAGAAGGGGGCTCGCAGCCCCAGCATTTT. This encodes CASSEGEGGSQPQHF. V and J are TRBV25-1 and TRBJ1-5; 7 nucleotides agree with TRBD1. V lost 3 bases to trimming and J lost 7 bases; unmatched junction nucleotides: 9. The CDR3 extends over 15 amino acids. From germline, CDR1 is MGHDK and CDR2 SYGVNS.

Only a few counts were recorded for this clone. V and J are TRBV10-2 and TRBJ1-1; D ambiguous. The germline V gene encodes CDR1 WSHSY and CDR2 SAAADI. V gave up 7 bases and J gave up 2 bases, with 5 bases separating them. This CDR3 region has 11 residues. Here the CDR3 DNA reads TGCGCCAGCACTTCCAACACTGAAGCTTTCTTT. This translates into CASTSNTEAFF.

V is TRBV5-1 and J is TRBJ2-6; D is possibly TRBD1 (5 bases). V gave up 4 bases and J gave up 0 bases, with 14 bases separating them. The CDR3 loop spans 17 amino acids. From germline, CDR1 is SGHRS and CDR2 YFSETQ. The CDR3, as DNA: TGCGCCAGCAGCCCGATCGGACACCGCTCTGGGGCCAACGTCCTGACTTTC. Protein product: CASSPIGHRSGANVLTF.

V and J are TRBV28 and TRBJ1-5, with D possibly matching TRBD1 (6 bases). The CDR3 loop spans 12 amino acids. Trimming removed 8 bases from V and 7 bases from J, with 12 bases in between. Germline lookup yields CDR1 MDHEN and CDR2 SYDVKM. DNA for the CDR3: TGTGCCAGCGGCAGGGGAGACCAGCCCCAGCATTTT. Amino acids: CASGRGDQPQHF.

V and J are TRBV9 and TRBJ2-2, with D perhaps matching TRBD2 (6 bases). Trimming took 0 bases from V and 5 from J, leaving 11 bases between them. The CDR3 extends over 15 amino acids. CDR1 is SGDLS and CDR2 is YYNGEE in the germline V gene. The CDR3 loop is CASSVGGEETGELFF. CDR3 DNA: TGTGCCAGCAGCGTAGGGGGGGAAGAAACCGGGGAGCTGTTTTTT.

For the CDR3, the DNA is TGTGCCTGGAATATCGGGACAGACGACGAAAAACTGTTTTTT. Amino acid sequence: CAWNIGTDDEKLFF. The V and J genes are TRBV30 and TRBJ1-4; 7 nucleotides line up with TRBD1. The length of the CDR3 is 14 residues. V dropped 4 bases and J dropped 8; count of bases not matched to a gene: 10. The germline V gene has CDR1 GTSNPN and CDR2 SVGIG (reference sequence).

This clone came up a few times. The chain joins TRBV2 to TRBJ2-1; 13 bases align to TRBD2. The germline CDR1 and CDR2 sequences are SNHLY and FYNNEI. This CDR3 has 15 residues. With 6 bases clipped from V and 7 bases from J, the junction kept 6 bases outside the gene matches. The DNA of the CDR3 is TGTGCCAGCAGCAGACTAGCGGGAGGAGGGAATGAGCAGTTCTTC. Amino acids: CASSRLAGGGNEQFF.